This entry lists 24 T cell receptor beta chains sequenced from one sample in a study of vaccination effects on CD4 cells after COVID-19. The antigens of these receptors remain unknown. Repertoires were generated with immunoSEQ multiplex PCR, while TCRdb's copy carries only in-frame clones and drops some. The data contain about 72,000 clones, about 81% of them seen just once; the ten biggest clones take up 0.95% to 1.5%. Antigen-specific CD4+ T cells expanded by the ViraFEST assay with viral peptide pools were then sequenced. Subsequent to roughly 9 days of culture, CD4+ T cells were isolated. The vaccine given was either BNT162b2 or mRNA-1273, in two doses. This material consisted of CD4+ T cells from PBMCs cultured with HCoV-229E spike peptides, taken after COVID-19 vaccination. These receptors all come from a human donor who received a COVID-19 vaccine.

In its sample, this clone ranks as medium-sized. The rearrangement links TRBV7-2 to TRBJ2-3; D gene unclear. The CDR3 is made up of 14 amino acids. Germline assignment: CDR1 SGHTA and CDR2 FQGNSA. V lost 2 bases to trimming and J lost 3 bases, with 9 bases between them. The CDR3 reads CASSLYLETDTQYF. As DNA, the CDR3 is TGTGCCAGCAGCTTATACCTAGAGACAGATACGCAGTATTTT.

The V gene is TRBV15, the J gene TRBJ2-5, with unresolved D. Trimming stripped 3 bases from V and 3 bases from J, with 11 bases between. This CDR3 comprises 14 residues. CDR1 and CDR2 from the germline V gene are LNHNV and YYDKDF (reference sequence). CDR3 coding DNA: TGTGCCACCAGCAGTCGTCGGACGGAAGAGACCCAGTACTTC. Protein product: CATSSRRTEETQYF.

V usage is TRBV28 and J usage is TRBJ1-1; 7 bases align to TRBD1. The CDR3 length is 13 residues. The V gene end was trimmed by 5 bases and the J gene end by 6 bases; junction bases not matched to a gene: 6. In germline, CDR1 is MDHEN, CDR2 SYDVKM. The CDR3 here is CASSPGGSPEAFF. CDR3 DNA sequence: TGTGCCAGCAGTCCAGGGGGATCTCCTGAAGCTTTCTTT.

The V and J genes are TRBV2 and TRBJ2-3; no firm D call. The V and J ends lost 1 base and 6 bases respectively, with 14 bases between them. CDR1 is SNHLY and CDR2 is FYNNEI in the germline V gene. This CDR3 has 15 residues. This chain's CDR3 is CASSEGAGLSDTQYF. DNA of the CDR3: TGTGCCAGCAGTGAAGGGGCAGGTTTGTCGGATACGCAGTATTTT.

This rearrangement joins TRBV30 to TRBJ2-1; TRBD2 might be the D (6 bases). The V end lost 5 bases, the J end lost 0 bases, and 8 bases lay between the germline ends. The CDR3 length is 13 residues. Germline assignment: CDR1 GTSNPN and CDR2 SVGIG (reference sequence). The CDR3 DNA is TGTGCCTGGTCGACTAGCTCCTACAATGAGCAGTTCTTC. It yields the protein CAWSTSSYNEQFF.

With respect to this clone: A junction end diverges from the germline sequence, so it may reflect a read error. The chain is built from TRBV19 and TRBJ1-1; D unresolved. Per the germline V gene, CDR1 is LNHDA and CDR2 is SQIVND (reference sequence). This CDR3 spans 11 amino acids. The DNA of the CDR3 is TGTGCCAGTAGGATAGGGACTGAAGCTTTCTTT. Its translation: CASRIGTEAFF. The full variable domain, with the rest looked up from reference TRBV19 and TRBJ1-1, is DGGITQSPKYLFRKEGQNVTLSCEQNLNHDAMYWYRQDPGQGLRLIYYSQIVNDFQKGDIAEGYSVSREKKESFPLTVTSAQKNPTAFYLCASRIGTEAFFGQGTRLTVV.

This clone was counted between two and nine times. The V call is TRBV11-3, the J call TRBJ1-1; D remains ambiguous. Trimming pared 5 bases from V and 3 bases from J, leaving 22 bases between. The CDR3 runs to 17 residues. Germline lookup yields CDR1 SGHNT and CDR2 YENEEA. For the CDR3, the DNA is TGTGCCAGCAGCCGAGGGAGCCGATGGGAGAAGGACACTGAAGCTTTCTTT. Translating it yields CASSRGSRWEKDTEAFF. Supplemented by reference TRBV11-3 and TRBJ1-1, the full variable domain reads EAGVVQSPRYKIIEKKQPVAFWCNPISGHNTLYWYLQNLGQGPELLIRYENEEAVDDSQLPKDRFSAERLKGVDSTLKIQPAELGDSAVYLCASSRGSRWEKDTEAFFGQGTRLTVV.

This clone was detected once. CDR3 sequence: CATSDTQGNGGELFF. The CDR3 DNA reads TGTGCCACCAGTGATACCCAGGGAAATGGCGGGGAGCTGTTTTTT. The chain uses TRBV24-1 and TRBJ2-2; D is possibly TRBD1 (5 bases). With 3 bases removed from V and 7 bases from J, the gap between germline ends came to 14 bases. The CDR3 is 15 residues long. Per germline, CDR1 KGHDR and CDR2 SFDVKD.

The V call is TRBV24-1, the J call TRBJ2-5, with 12 bases that match TRBD1. V was pared by 3 bases and J by 7 bases, with 5 bases of the junction left unmatched. Germline lookup yields CDR1 KGHDR and CDR2 SFDVKD. This CDR3 has 15 amino acids. The CDR3 reads CATSDAGQGARTQYF. The CDR3 DNA reads as TGTGCCACCAGTGATGCGGGACAGGGGGCCCGGACCCAGTACTTC.

V is TRBV19 and J is TRBJ2-5, with TRBD2 matching over 8 bases. Germline V CDR1 and CDR2: LNHDA, SQIVND (reference sequence). Trimming cost V 4 bases and J 5 bases; bases outside gene matches: 9. The CDR3 covers 15 residues. The CDR3 reads CASSKDSGEFETQYF. The CDR3 bases are TGTGCCAGTAGTAAGGATAGCGGGGAGTTTGAGACCCAGTACTTC.

V gene TRBV7-2 combines with J gene TRBJ2-5, with D perhaps matching TRBD1 (6 bases). Germline V gene sequence: CDR1 SGHTA, CDR2 FQGNSA. CDR3 length: 15 residues. V gave up 0 bases and J gave up 4 bases, with 12 bases separating them. CDR3 nucleotide sequence: TGTGCCAGCAGCTTAGCCAGGGGATGGGGAGAGACCCAGTACTTC. Its protein product is CASSLARGWGETQYF.

V gene TRBV25-1 combines with J gene TRBJ2-2; TRBD1 or TRBD2 may be the D gene (5 bases each). V was shortened by 2 bases and J by 6 bases, with 10 bases between the two germline ends. The CDR3 has 14 residues. Germline-derived CDR1 and CDR2 are MGHDK and SYGVNS. CDR3 residues: CASSETRGAGELFF. CDR3 DNA sequence: TGTGCCAGCAGTGAAACGAGAGGGGCCGGGGAGCTGTTTTTT.

V is TRBV19 and J is TRBJ1-5; 7 positions agree with TRBD1. Germline assignment: CDR1 LNHDA and CDR2 SQIVND (reference sequence). The CDR3 extends over 16 amino acids. The V segment lost 2 bases and the J segment 0 bases; nucleotides outside the gene matches: 4. Here the CDR3 reads CASSITRDSSNQPQHF. DNA for the CDR3: TGTGCCAGTAGTATAACTCGGGACAGTAGCAATCAGCCCCAGCATTTT.

V and J are TRBV15 and TRBJ2-7; D may correspond to TRBD1 or TRBD2 (6 bases each). The CDR3 covers 19 residues. V was trimmed by 5 bases and J by 6 bases, leaving 32 bases between them. Germline CDR1 LNHNV, CDR2 YYDKDF (reference sequence). DNA for the CDR3: TGTGCCACCAGCGGGGGGAATACGAACACAGGGCGTAGGGGCCTCGAGCAGTACGTC. Amino acid sequence: CATSGGNTNTGRRGLEQYV.

In DNA, the CDR3 is TGTGCCAGCAGCTTAGAGGCAGGGACTGAAGCTTTCTTT. Its translation is CASSLEAGTEAFF. The rearrangement joins TRBV7-9 to TRBJ1-1, with a possible D match to TRBD1 (5 bases). The germline gives CDR1 SEHNR, CDR2 FQNEAQ (reference sequence). This CDR3 is 13 amino acids long. V was cut by 1 base and J by 5 bases, with 8 bases left in between.

The table lists this clone with a count of one. The J gene is TRBJ1-5, the V gene TRBV18; the match to TRBD1 covers 7 bases. There are 16 residues in the CDR3. The V segment lost 0 bases and the J segment 7 bases; nucleotides outside the gene matches: 9. Germline lookup yields CDR1 KGHSH and CDR2 LQKENI. As DNA, the CDR3 is TGTGCCAGCTCACCACCGGAGTCAGGGGGAGGGCAGCCCCAGCATTTT. Its protein is CASSPPESGGGQPQHF.

This clone came up once. The chain joins TRBV7-8 to TRBJ2-5, with D possibly TRBD1 on 6 matching bases. V dropped 2 bases and J dropped 2 bases, with 12 bases sitting between them. Germline V gene lookup returns CDR1 SGHVS and CDR2 FQNEAQ. The CDR3 has 15 amino acids. The CDR3, as DNA: TGTGCCAGCAGCTTACCAGGACAGATACAAGAGACCCAGTACTTC. It translates to CASSLPGQIQETQYF.

The V call is TRBV12-3 or TRBV12-4, the J call TRBJ1-1; maybe TRBD1 (5 bases). This CDR3 has 12 amino acids. Trimming left V 5 bases short and J 7 bases short, with 11 bases between. The CDR3 loop reads CASSPGGVEAFF. The CDR3 DNA follows: TGTGCCAGCAGTCCCGGGGGTGTTGAAGCTTTCTTT.

The chain is built from TRBV2 and TRBJ1-3; no clear D. V was pared by 8 bases and J by 4 bases, with 12 bases between. CDR3 size: 13 residues. Germline V CDR1 and CDR2: SNHLY, FYNNEI. CDR3 sequence (DNA): TGTGCCAGCGGGGTATCTGAAGGAAACACCATATATTTT. Its protein is CASGVSEGNTIYF.

The V gene is TRBV18, the J gene TRBJ2-7; D uncertain. Germline V gene sequence: CDR1 KGHSH, CDR2 LQKENI. The CDR3 sequence is 12 residues long. Deletions cut 6 bases from V and 2 bases from J, with 8 bases between. CDR3 nucleotides: TGTGCCAGCTCCCCAGACACCTACGAGCAGTACGTC. As protein: CASSPDTYEQYV.

This chain uses TRBV19 with TRBJ2-2; D may correspond to TRBD1 or TRBD2 (5 bases each). V was pared by 8 bases and J by 0 bases, with 13 bases between. This CDR3 has 15 residues. The germline V gene encodes CDR1 LNHDA and CDR2 SQIVND (reference sequence). The DNA for the CDR3 is TGTGCCAGTCGGGACGTACCTACGAACACCGGGGAGCTGTTTTTT. Amino acid sequence: CASRDVPTNTGELFF.

The genes are TRBV5-4 and TRBJ2-1; the match to TRBD1 covers 9 bases. J was trimmed by 13 bases and V by 0 bases; bases with no gene match: 14. This CDR3 has 16 amino acids. Germline V gene sequence: CDR1 SGHNT, CDR2 YYREEE (reference sequence). In nucleotides, the CDR3 is TGTGCCAGCAGCTTGGGTGGGACAGGGAAAGCCGCGGGCCAGTTCTTC. Protein sequence: CASSLGGTGKAAGQFF.

The rearrangement joins TRBV3-1 (or the pseudogene TRBV3-2) to TRBJ1-6; D is undetermined. Per the germline V gene, CDR1 is LGHDT and CDR2 is YNNKEL (reference sequence). CDR3 length: 13 residues. Trimming cost V 4 bases and J 7 bases, with 8 bases left between them. DNA of the CDR3: TGTGCCAGCAGCCGCGGACCAAATTCACCCCTCCACTTT. It is translated as CASSRGPNSPLHF.

The chain employs TRBV6-5 and TRBJ1-1; TRBD1 might be the D (6 bases). This CDR3 has 14 amino acids. Trimming removed 5 bases at V and 1 base at J, with 11 bases between. The germline gives CDR1 MNHEY, CDR2 SVGAGI. In DNA form, the CDR3 reads TGTGCCAGCAGTCTTCTACAGGGGAACACTGAAGCTTTCTTT. It encodes CASSLLQGNTEAFF.